This TCR beta chain was profiled in a study of T cells expressing NK-cell markers. Study findings and constraints: As a fraction of CD8+ T cells, dominant NKG2C+ clonotypes reached about 1.0-7.5% in six donors.

Comment on this clonotype: The antigen is unknown.

The CDR3 covers 15 residues. CDR1 is KGHSH, CDR2 LQKENI, per germline. TCRdb reprocessed the 5' RACE reads, with one entry per CDR3 protein and no DNA. This sample contains roughly 390,000 distinct CDR3 sequences. The rearrangement uses TRBV18 and TRBJ1-2; the D gene TCRdb calls, TRBD1, cannot be checked with no DNA. Sequencing used blood T cells: a sorted CD56 or NKG2C T cell subset, CD4+ or CD8+ T cells, or bulk PBMC T cells (not recorded which). The origin of this receptor is a man aged 18-75 years in good health. CDR3: CASSPVGRDIYGYTF.